This is a list of T cell receptor beta chains from one sample in a study of T cells after posttransplantation cyclophosphamide. Profiled with immunoSEQ multiplex PCR; TCRdb holds only in-frame clones, not every one. The sample shows about 720 clones, more than 75% of them seen only once. Specimen: gut tissue. These receptor sequences come from a man between 45 and 60 years old. The CDR3 runs from the conserved cysteine through the conserved F or W. Fields, in order: D gene, V gene, CDR3 protein. D genes are given only for firm matches.

NA,TRBV10-1,CASSASRGETQYF
NA,TRBV7-2,CASSQPGSYNSPLHF
TRBD2,TRBV19,CASSRLAGGRYEQYF
TRBD2,TRBV6-5,CASGGSFTDTQYF
NA,TRBV5-4,CASSTVGFKNIQYF
TRBD1,TRBV20-1,CSVDRVLRF
TRBD1,TRBV10-3,CASWTGGGNTIYF
TRBD2,TRBV5-1,CASSSEGLAGNEQFF
NA,TRBV28,CASTSRTTASYGYTF
TRBD2,TRBV7-9,CASSLSGGGGEQYF
NA,TRBV27,CASSQAGELFF
NA,TRBV28,CASSLVGGALNTEAFF
TRBD1,TRBV28,CASSTWNTDRGIRNTIYF
TRBD1,TRBV7-2,CASSLDGTGNYGYTF
NA,TRBV27,CASSQTFQTANTEAFF
TRBD2,TRBV4-2,CASSQEWVAGVPTGELFF
TRBD1,TRBV6-5,CASSSRDSSRDQPQHF
TRBD1,TRBV27,CASTKQGAGNEKLFF
TRBD2,TRBV9,CASSVGHLAGNEQFF
TRBD2,TRBV5-1,CASSLAGAGGADTQYF
NA,TRBV11-3,CASKEGEKLFF
NA,TRBV9,CASSVVSLEGANEQFF
NA,TRBV19,CASSTGAAGYSPLHF
TRBD2,TRBV7-2,CASSFSAGGETQYF
NA,TRBV4-1,CASSKSEGTEAFF